A single sample gave rise to the 24 T cell receptor beta chains below, sequenced in a study of blood T cell repertoires in COVID-19 (TCRdb year 2020). The library was built by means of the immunoSEQ multiplex PCR assay. The table was pulled from immuneACCESS by TCRdb, which kept in-frame rearrangements only. Such tables lose some clones; where checked, under half of the loss comes from unresolved V genes, and the rest has no known cause. The sample data list tens of thousands of clones, and around 79% of these were observed just once. The ten largest clones capture 3% to 4% of the sample. Specimen: peripheral blood. The receptors derive from a man aged 60 to 75 with acute or convalescent COVID-19.

Only a few counts were recorded for this clone. The rearrangement links TRBV28 to TRBJ1-5, with TRBD1 as a possible D gene (5 bases). Germline V gene sequence: CDR1 MDHEN, CDR2 SYDVKM. There are 16 residues in the CDR3. The germline V and J ends were trimmed by 6 bases and 2 bases, with 17 bases remaining between them. In DNA form, the CDR3 reads TGTGCCAGCAGGGGACTCACCCTGGGAGGCAATCAGCCCCAGCATTTT. Its translation is CASRGLTLGGNQPQHF.

The chain employs TRBV29-1 and TRBJ2-3; 7 nucleotides align to TRBD2. V trimming: 4 bases; J trimming: 3 bases; junction bases outside the gene matches: 7. The CDR3 spans 14 residues. Per germline, CDR1 SQVTM and CDR2 ANQGSEA. Written as DNA, the CDR3 is TGCAGCGTTGTTTCGCGGGGGACGACAGATACGCAGTATTTT. It yields the protein CSVVSRGTTDTQYF.

This chain uses TRBV5-4 with TRBJ2-1, with 8 bases aligning to TRBD1. The CDR3 sequence is 17 residues long. V lost 0 bases, J lost 4 bases, and 9 bases stayed unmatched. CDR1 is SGHNT and CDR2 is YYREEE in the germline V gene (reference sequence). The CDR3 spells CASSLDSAGGLYNEQFF. CDR3 in DNA: TGTGCCAGCAGCTTGGACTCCGCAGGGGGCTTATACAATGAGCAGTTCTTC.

The genes are TRBV5-1 and TRBJ2-5; D perhaps matches TRBD1 (5 bases). Germline V gives CDR1 SGHRS, CDR2 YFSETQ. Trimming cost V 0 bases and J 4 bases, with 7 bases left between them. CDR3 size: 13 residues. The CDR3 nucleotides read TGCGCCAGCAGCTTGGTTGGGGCAGAGACCCAGTACTTC. Amino acid sequence: CASSLVGAETQYF.

This clone was picked up a small number of times. This chain links TRBV16 with TRBJ2-1, with D possibly being TRBD1 (7 bases). The V gene's germline CDR1 is KGHSY and CDR2 FQNENV. CDR3 length equals 13 residues. Trimming removed 10 bases at V and 8 bases at J, with 18 bases between. The CDR3 nucleotides are TGTGCCATCGGCAGGGGGGCGCGGGATGAGCAGTTCTTC. Translation: CAIGRGARDEQFF.

The chain carries TRBV7-7 and TRBJ2-2; D perhaps matches TRBD1 (6 bases). The CDR3 is made up of 15 amino acids. CDR1 and CDR2 from the germline V gene are SSHAT and FNYEAQ (reference sequence). V was shortened by 1 base and J by 7 bases, with 13 bases between the two germline ends. CDR3 in amino acids: CASSLEGEIGGELFF. CDR3 DNA: TGTGCCAGCAGCTTAGAGGGGGAGATCGGCGGGGAGCTGTTTTTT.

The gene calls are TRBV10-3 and TRBJ1-5; 10 bases agree with TRBD1. CDR3 size: 16 residues. With 4 bases clipped from V and 5 bases from J, the junction kept 8 bases outside the gene matches. Germline V gene sequence: CDR1 ENHRY, CDR2 SYGVKD. CDR3: CAISASPGTGDQPQHF. The CDR3 nucleotides read TGTGCCATCAGTGCAAGCCCGGGGACAGGGGATCAGCCCCAGCATTTT.

This rearrangement joins TRBV29-1 to TRBJ2-3; no definite D call. V gave up 7 bases and J gave up 4 bases, with 9 bases separating them. Germline-derived CDR1 and CDR2 are SQVTM and ANQGSEA. This CDR3 region has 11 residues. The DNA of the CDR3 is TGCAGCGCCCCGAGCGCAGATACGCAGTATTTT. It is translated as CSAPSADTQYF.

J is TRBJ2-1 and V is TRBV29-1, with a weak D call TRBD2 (6 bases). Germline loops: CDR1 SQVTM, CDR2 ANQGSEA. The CDR3 covers 13 residues. V was pared by 7 bases and J by 8 bases, with 18 bases between. DNA for the CDR3: TGCAGCGGTGATAGCGGTTTGGGGGATGAGCAGTTCTTC. It encodes CSGDSGLGDEQFF.

This clone was observed a few times. The chain employs TRBV3-1 (or the pseudogene TRBV3-2) and TRBJ2-7, with 11 bases fitting TRBD2. Germline CDR1 and CDR2: LGHDT and YNNKEL (reference sequence). Trimming cost V 4 bases and J 5 bases; bases outside gene matches: 7. This CDR3 has 15 residues. CDR3 protein: CASSLTSGSSDEQYF. CDR3 DNA: TGTGCCAGCAGCCTTACTAGCGGGAGTAGCGACGAGCAGTACTTC.

The V call is TRBV10-3, the J call TRBJ2-6, with 11 nucleotides matching TRBD1. The CDR3 has 16 residues. The V and J ends lost 7 bases and 2 bases, in that order; junction bases with no gene match: 4. Germline-derived CDR1 and CDR2 are ENHRY and SYGVKD. CDR3 region: CAITGQGATGANVLTF. CDR3 nucleotides: TGTGCCATCACCGGACAGGGGGCTACTGGGGCCAACGTCCTGACTTTC.

This clone has only one observation. The J gene is TRBJ1-2, the V gene TRBV9, with D perhaps matching TRBD1 (6 bases). This CDR3 has 15 residues. V shed 0 bases and J shed 2 bases, with 11 bases lying between them. CDR1 and CDR2 from the germline V gene are SGDLS and YYNGEE. The CDR3 protein is CASSVAGQGNYGYTF. The CDR3 DNA reads as TGTGCCAGCAGCGTAGCCGGCCAGGGGAACTATGGCTACACCTTC.

V and J are TRBV27 and TRBJ1-5; TRBD1 matches 9 bases. V dropped 0 bases and J dropped 3; count of bases not matched to a gene: 3. Germline-derived CDR1 and CDR2 are MNHEY and SMNVEV (reference sequence). There are 16 residues in the CDR3. CDR3 DNA: TGTGCCAGCAGTTTATCGAGGACAGGGGTCAATCAGCCCCAGCATTTT. It specifies CASSLSRTGVNQPQHF.

V gene TRBV27 combines with J gene TRBJ1-6, with 8 positions matching TRBD1. Germline V gives CDR1 MNHEY, CDR2 SMNVEV (reference sequence). This CDR3 is built from 16 residues. V shed 6 bases and J 7 bases; nucleotides not matched to a gene: 11. The CDR3 sequence: CASSLSRTGTNSPLHF. The CDR3 DNA sequence: TGTGCCAGCAGCCTTAGTAGGACAGGGACCAATTCACCCCTCCACTTT.

The V call is TRBV19, the J call TRBJ2-1; 9 bases fit TRBD1. CDR1 LNHDA and CDR2 SQIVND come from the germline V gene (reference sequence). J was trimmed by 7 bases and V by 8 bases; bases with no gene match: 12. The CDR3 is 15 amino acids. This chain's CDR3 is CASSRTGVAPNEQFF. As DNA, the CDR3 is TGTGCCAGTTCCAGGACAGGGGTGGCTCCAAATGAGCAGTTCTTC.

The genes are TRBV11-3 and TRBJ2-2; 12 bases fit TRBD2. V was clipped by 6 bases and J by 5 bases; unmatched bases: 7. CDR1 SGHNT and CDR2 YENEEA come from the germline V gene. This CDR3 is built from 16 residues. The CDR3 reads CASSSGLAGKTGELFF. In DNA form, the CDR3 reads TGTGCCAGCAGTTCAGGACTAGCGGGAAAGACCGGGGAGCTGTTTTTT.

The chain recombines TRBV7-9 with TRBJ2-5; 7 bases are a match to TRBD1. The CDR3 extends over 14 amino acids. The germline gives CDR1 SEHNR, CDR2 FQNEAQ (reference sequence). Trimming at V came to 4 bases and at J to 2 bases, leaving 4 bases not matched to a gene. As DNA, the CDR3 is TGTGCCAGCAGCTCGCTCAGGGGGCAAGAGACCCAGTACTTC. This sequence encodes CASSSLRGQETQYF.

The CDR3 region is CASSPQGAIGELFF. The DNA for the CDR3 is TGTGCCAGCAGCCCACAGGGGGCAATCGGGGAGCTGTTTTTT. V is TRBV7-9 and J is TRBJ2-2; TRBD1 matches 9 bases. The CDR3 is 14 amino acids. Germline-derived CDR1 and CDR2 are SEHNR and FQNEAQ (reference sequence). V shed 5 bases, J shed 7 bases, and the junction held 5 bases outside the gene matches.

The chain recombines TRBV6-5 with TRBJ2-3; tentatively, D is TRBD2 (6 bases). Looked up from germline, CDR1 is MNHEY and CDR2 is SVGAGI. Trimming pared 5 bases from V and 6 bases from J, leaving 15 bases between. The CDR3 spans 14 residues. CDR3: CASSRTGVADTQYF. DNA of the CDR3: TGTGCCAGCAGTAGAACGGGAGTTGCGGATACGCAGTATTTT.

The chain recombines TRBV28 with TRBJ1-5; D remains ambiguous. The CDR3 is made up of 14 amino acids. Trimming removed 4 bases from V and 5 bases from J, with 12 bases in between. In germline, CDR1 is MDHEN, CDR2 SYDVKM. CDR3: CASSSMNQDQPQHF. The CDR3 DNA follows: TGTGCCAGCAGTTCGATGAATCAGGATCAGCCCCAGCATTTT.

V gene TRBV28 combines with J gene TRBJ1-4; possibly TRBD1 for D (6 bases). The germline V gene encodes CDR1 MDHEN and CDR2 SYDVKM. CDR3 size: 18 residues. Deletions cut 6 bases from V and 0 bases from J, with 20 bases between. The CDR3 here is CASSPGTPRVATNEKLFF. Here the CDR3 DNA reads TGTGCCAGCAGCCCTGGGACACCGAGAGTAGCAACTAATGAAAAACTGTTTTTT.

J is TRBJ1-6 and V is TRBV5-4, with D possibly TRBD1 on 5 matching bases. Germline V gene data show CDR1 as SGHNT and CDR2 as YYREEE (reference sequence). With 0 bases removed from V and 8 bases from J, the gap between germline ends came to 9 bases. CDR3 length: 14 amino acids. This CDR3 reads CASSLEGVDSPLHF. DNA of the CDR3: TGTGCCAGCAGCTTGGAAGGGGTTGATTCACCCCTCCACTTT.

The chain recombines TRBV18 with TRBJ2-7, with D possibly matching TRBD1 (5 bases). V was cut by 6 bases and J by 3 bases, with 12 bases left in between. Germline V gene lookup returns CDR1 KGHSH and CDR2 LQKENI. The CDR3 is 13 residues long. The CDR3 coding sequence is TGTGCCAGCTCCTTAGGGGCCAACTACGAGCAGTACTTC. This translates into CASSLGANYEQYF.

The J gene is TRBJ1-3, the V gene TRBV27; D not certain. Trimming cost V 6 bases and J 0 bases, with 12 bases left between them. This CDR3 has 15 amino acids. Per germline, CDR1 MNHEY and CDR2 SMNVEV (reference sequence). CDR3 in amino acids: CASSPRLLSGNTIYF. The CDR3 DNA sequence: TGTGCCAGCAGCCCCAGACTCCTCTCTGGAAACACCATATATTTT.